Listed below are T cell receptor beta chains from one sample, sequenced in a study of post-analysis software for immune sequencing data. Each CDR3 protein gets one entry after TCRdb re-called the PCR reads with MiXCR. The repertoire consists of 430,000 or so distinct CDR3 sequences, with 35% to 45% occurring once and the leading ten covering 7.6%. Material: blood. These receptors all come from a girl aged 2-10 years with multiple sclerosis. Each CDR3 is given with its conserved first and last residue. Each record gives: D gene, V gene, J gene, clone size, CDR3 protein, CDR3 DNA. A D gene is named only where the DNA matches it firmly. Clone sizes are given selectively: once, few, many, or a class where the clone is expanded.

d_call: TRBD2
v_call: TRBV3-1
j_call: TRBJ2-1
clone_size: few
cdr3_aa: CASSQSTSGTSEQFF
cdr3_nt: TGTGCCAGCAGCCAATCTACTAGCGGGACAAGTGAGCAGTTCTTC

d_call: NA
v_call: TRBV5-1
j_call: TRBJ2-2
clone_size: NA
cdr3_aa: CASSFFSYTGELFF
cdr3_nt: TGCGCCAGCAGCTTTTTCTCGTACACCGGGGAGCTGTTTTTT

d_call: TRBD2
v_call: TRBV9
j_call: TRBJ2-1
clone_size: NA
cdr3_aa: CASSVGLASYNEQFF
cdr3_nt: TGTGCCAGCAGCGTAGGACTAGCCTCCTACAATGAGCAGTTCTTC

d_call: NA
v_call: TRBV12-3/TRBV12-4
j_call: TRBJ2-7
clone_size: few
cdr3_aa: CASRPSGISYEQYF
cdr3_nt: TGTGCCAGCAGACCTTCAGGGATTTCCTACGAGCAGTACTTC

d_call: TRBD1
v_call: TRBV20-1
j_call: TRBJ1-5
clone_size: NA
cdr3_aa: CSARRDREIVSNQPQHF
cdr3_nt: TGCAGTGCCAGGCGGGACAGAGAAATCGTGAGCAATCAGCCCCAGCATTTT

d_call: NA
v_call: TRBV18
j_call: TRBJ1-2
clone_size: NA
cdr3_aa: CASSPPGRLDYGYTF
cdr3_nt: TGTGCCAGCTCACCACCGGGACGCCTCGACTATGGCTACACCTTC

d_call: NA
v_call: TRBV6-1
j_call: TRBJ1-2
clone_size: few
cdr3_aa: CASSEPRHLPYGYTF
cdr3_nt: TGTGCCAGCAGTGAACCGCGACACCTTCCTTATGGCTACACCTTC

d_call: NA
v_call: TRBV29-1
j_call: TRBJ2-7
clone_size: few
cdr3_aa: CSVLDYEQYF
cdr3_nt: TGCAGCGTCCTAGACTACGAGCAGTACTTC

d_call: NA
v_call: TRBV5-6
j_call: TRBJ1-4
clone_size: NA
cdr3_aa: CASSLVLAPGGSSRELFF
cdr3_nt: TGTGCCAGCAGCTTGGTATTGGCACCCGGGGGCTCGTCGAGGGAACTGTTTTTT

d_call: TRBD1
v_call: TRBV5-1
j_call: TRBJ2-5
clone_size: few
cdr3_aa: CASSSPGTGQETQYF
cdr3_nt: TGCGCCAGCAGCAGCCCCGGGACAGGGCAAGAGACCCAGTACTTC

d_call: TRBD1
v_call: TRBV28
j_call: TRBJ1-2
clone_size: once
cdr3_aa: CASSFGGTAGANYGYTF
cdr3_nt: TGTGCCAGCAGTTTTGGCGGGACAGCGGGAGCTAACTATGGCTACACCTTC

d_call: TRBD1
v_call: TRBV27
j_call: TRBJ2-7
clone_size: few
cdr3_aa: CASSLTGGGYEQYF
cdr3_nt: TGTGCCAGCAGTTTAACAGGGGGCGGCTACGAGCAGTACTTC

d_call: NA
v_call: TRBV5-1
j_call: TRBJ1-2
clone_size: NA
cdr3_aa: CASSSGCETGRYGYTF
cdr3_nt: TGCGCCAGCAGCTCGGGTTGCGAAACAGGACGCTATGGCTACACCTTC

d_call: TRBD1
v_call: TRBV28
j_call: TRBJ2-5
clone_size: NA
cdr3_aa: CASSPSNRRDRVSGQYF
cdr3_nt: TGTGCCAGCAGTCCTTCCAACCGACGGGACAGGGTATCGGGCCAGTACTTC

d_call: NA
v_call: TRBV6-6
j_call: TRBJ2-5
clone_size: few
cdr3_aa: CASSYSARLMETQYF
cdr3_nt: TGTGCCAGCAGTTACTCGGCCCGGTTAATGGAGACCCAGTACTTC

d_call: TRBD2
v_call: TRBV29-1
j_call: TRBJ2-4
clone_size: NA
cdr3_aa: CSVEVAGGLLAKNIQYF
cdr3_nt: TGCAGCGTTGAAGTAGCGGGAGGACTTCTAGCCAAAAACATTCAGTACTTC

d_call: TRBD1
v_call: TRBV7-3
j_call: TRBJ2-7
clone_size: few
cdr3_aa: CASSLIRDSEQYF
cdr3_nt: TGTGCCAGCAGCTTAATCAGGGACAGCGAGCAGTACTTC

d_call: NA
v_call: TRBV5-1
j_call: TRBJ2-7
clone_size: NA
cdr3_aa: CASSLGIRGTTYEQYF
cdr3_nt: TGCGCCAGCAGCTTGGGAATCAGGGGAACTACCTACGAGCAGTACTTC

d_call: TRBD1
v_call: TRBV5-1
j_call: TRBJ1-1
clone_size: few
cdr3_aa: CASSRPDRGREAFF
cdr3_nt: TGCGCCAGCAGCAGGCCGGACAGGGGCCGAGAAGCTTTCTTT

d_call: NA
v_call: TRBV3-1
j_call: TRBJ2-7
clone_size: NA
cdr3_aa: CASSQGPLGAYEQYF
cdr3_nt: TGTGCCAGCAGCCAAGGACCCTTGGGCGCCTACGAGCAGTACTTC

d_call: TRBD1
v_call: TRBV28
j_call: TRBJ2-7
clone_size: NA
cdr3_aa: CASSFSRRLDRGLREQYF
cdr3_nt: TGTGCCAGCAGTTTTTCCCGGCGACTCGACAGGGGGCTGAGAGAGCAGTACTTC

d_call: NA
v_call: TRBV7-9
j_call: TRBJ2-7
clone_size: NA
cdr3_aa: CASSSGFGVYEQYF
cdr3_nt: TGTGCCAGCAGCTCAGGGTTTGGGGTTTACGAGCAGTACTTC

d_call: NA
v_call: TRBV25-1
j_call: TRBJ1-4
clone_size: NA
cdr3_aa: CASSKTQGLTNEKLFF
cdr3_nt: TGTGCCAGCTCTAAGACCCAGGGGTTGACTAATGAAAAACTGTTTTTT

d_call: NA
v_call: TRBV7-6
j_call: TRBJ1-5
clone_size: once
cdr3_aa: CASSSNRDNQPQHF
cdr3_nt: TGTGCCAGCAGCTCCAACCGAGACAATCAGCCCCAGCATTTT

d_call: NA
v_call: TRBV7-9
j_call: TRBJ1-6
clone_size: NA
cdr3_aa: CASSAPTDRIYNSPLHF
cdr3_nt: TGTGCCAGCAGCGCTCCTACCGACAGAATCTATAATTCACCCCTCCACTTT

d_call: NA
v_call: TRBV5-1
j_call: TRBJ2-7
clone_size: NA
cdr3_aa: CASSLDLGLYYEQYF
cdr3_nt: TGCGCCAGCAGCTTGGATTTGGGGCTATACTACGAGCAGTACTTC

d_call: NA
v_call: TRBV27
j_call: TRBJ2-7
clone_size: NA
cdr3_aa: CASSFTASGEQYF
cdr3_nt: TGTGCCAGCAGTTTTACAGCTTCGGGCGAGCAGTACTTC

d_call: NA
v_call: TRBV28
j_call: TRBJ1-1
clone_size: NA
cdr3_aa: CASSLDAGVANTEAFF
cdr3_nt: TGTGCCAGCAGTTTAGACGCAGGGGTGGCGAACACTGAAGCTTTCTTT

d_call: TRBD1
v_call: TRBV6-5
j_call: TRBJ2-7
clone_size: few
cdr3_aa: CASSYSTGQGSHEQYF
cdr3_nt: TGTGCCAGCAGTTACTCGACGGGACAGGGGTCCCACGAGCAGTACTTC

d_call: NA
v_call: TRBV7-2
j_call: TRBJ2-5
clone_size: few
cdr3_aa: CASSLTSQGREAQYF
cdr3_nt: TGTGCCAGCAGCTTGACTAGTCAAGGGAGAGAGGCCCAGTACTTC

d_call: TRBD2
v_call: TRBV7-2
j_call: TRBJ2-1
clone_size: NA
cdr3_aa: CASSSTSGRGDEQFF
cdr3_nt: TGTGCCAGCAGCTCCACTAGCGGGAGAGGTGATGAGCAGTTCTTC

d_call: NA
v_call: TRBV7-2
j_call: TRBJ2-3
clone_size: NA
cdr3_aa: CASSLGHISTDTQYF
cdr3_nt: TGTGCCAGCAGCTTAGGACACATAAGCACAGATACGCAGTATTTT

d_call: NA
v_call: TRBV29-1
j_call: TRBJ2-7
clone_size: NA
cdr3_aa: CSVGRDYEQYF
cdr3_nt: TGCAGCGTTGGAAGGGACTACGAGCAGTACTTC

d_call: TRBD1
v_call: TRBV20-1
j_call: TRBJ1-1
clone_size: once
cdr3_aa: CSARQNRGGTEAFF
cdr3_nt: TGCAGTGCTCGCCAGAACAGGGGCGGCACTGAAGCTTTCTTT

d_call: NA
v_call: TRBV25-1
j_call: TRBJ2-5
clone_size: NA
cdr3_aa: CASSFRDKGLEETQYF
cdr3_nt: TGTGCCAGCAGCTTCCGGGACAAGGGCTTAGAAGAGACCCAGTACTTC

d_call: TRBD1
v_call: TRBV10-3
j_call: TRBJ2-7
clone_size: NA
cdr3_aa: CAIKEQGSSYEQYF
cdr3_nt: TGTGCCATCAAGGAACAGGGGAGCTCCTACGAGCAGTACTTC

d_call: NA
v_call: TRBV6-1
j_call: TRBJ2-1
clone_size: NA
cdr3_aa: CASSESLNEQFF
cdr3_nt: TGTGCCAGCAGTGAAAGTCTCAATGAGCAGTTCTTC

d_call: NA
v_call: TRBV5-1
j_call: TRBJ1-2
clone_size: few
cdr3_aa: CASSLDSFYNYGYTF
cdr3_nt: TGCGCCAGCAGCTTGGACAGCTTCTATAACTATGGCTACACCTTC

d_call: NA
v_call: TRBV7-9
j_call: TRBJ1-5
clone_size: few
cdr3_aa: CASSLPEQPQHF
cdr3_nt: TGTGCCAGCAGCTTGCCGGAACAGCCCCAGCATTTT

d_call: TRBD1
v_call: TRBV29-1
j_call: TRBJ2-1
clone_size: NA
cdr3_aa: CSVDRGQGGRGEQFF
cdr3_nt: TGCAGCGTTGACCGGGGACAGGGTGGTCGAGGGGAGCAGTTCTTC

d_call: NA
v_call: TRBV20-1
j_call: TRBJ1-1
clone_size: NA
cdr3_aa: CSARVGSDTEAFF
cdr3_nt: TGCAGTGCTAGAGTAGGGTCAGACACTGAAGCTTTCTTT

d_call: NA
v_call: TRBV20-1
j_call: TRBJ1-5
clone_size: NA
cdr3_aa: CSATHRTGYSNQPQHF
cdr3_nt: TGCAGTGCTACCCACCGGACCGGTTATAGCAATCAGCCCCAGCATTTT

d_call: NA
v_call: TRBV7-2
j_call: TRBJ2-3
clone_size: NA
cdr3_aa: CASSLTAVATDTQYF
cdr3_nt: TGTGCCAGCAGCTTAACAGCGGTAGCCACAGATACGCAGTATTTT

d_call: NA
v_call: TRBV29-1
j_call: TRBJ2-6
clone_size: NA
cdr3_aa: CSVETDSGANVLTF
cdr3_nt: TGCAGCGTTGAAACCGACTCTGGGGCCAACGTCCTGACTTTC

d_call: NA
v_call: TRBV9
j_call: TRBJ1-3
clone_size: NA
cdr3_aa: CASSPLNGNTIYF
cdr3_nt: TGTGCCAGCAGCCCCCTCAACGGAAACACCATATATTTT

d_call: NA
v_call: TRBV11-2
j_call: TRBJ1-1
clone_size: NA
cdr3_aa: CASSLGPRAGTEAFF
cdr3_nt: TGTGCCAGCAGCTTAGGCCCCCGGGCAGGTACTGAAGCTTTCTTT

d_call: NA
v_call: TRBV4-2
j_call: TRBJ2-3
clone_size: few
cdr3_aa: CASSQETDTQYF
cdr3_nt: TGTGCCAGCAGCCAAGAGACAGATACGCAGTATTTT

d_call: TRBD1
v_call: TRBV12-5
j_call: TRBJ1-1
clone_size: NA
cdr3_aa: CASGLETGTGKPFF
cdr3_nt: TGTGCTAGTGGTTTGGAGACCGGGACAGGGAAACCTTTCTTT

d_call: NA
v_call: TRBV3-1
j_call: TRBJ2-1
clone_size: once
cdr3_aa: CASSRDSGRVYNEQFF
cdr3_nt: TGTGCCAGCAGTCGAGACTCGGGCCGCGTCTACAATGAGCAGTTCTTC

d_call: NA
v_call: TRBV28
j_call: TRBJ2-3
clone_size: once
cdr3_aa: CTSSTGQHTDTQYF
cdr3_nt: TGTACCAGCAGTACCGGGCAGCACACAGATACGCAGTATTTT

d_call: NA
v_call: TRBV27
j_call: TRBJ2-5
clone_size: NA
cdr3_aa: CASQKTRGGRGETQYF
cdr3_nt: TGTGCCAGCCAAAAAACCAGGGGCGGGAGAGGAGAGACCCAGTACTTC

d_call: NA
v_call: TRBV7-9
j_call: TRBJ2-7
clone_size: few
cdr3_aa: CASSLQAETYEQYF
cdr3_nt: TGTGCCAGCAGCTTACAGGCTGAAACCTACGAGCAGTACTTC

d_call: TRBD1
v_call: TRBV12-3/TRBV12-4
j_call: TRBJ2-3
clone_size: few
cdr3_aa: CASSQDRGRDTQYF
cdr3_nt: TGTGCCAGCAGCCAAGACAGGGGGCGGGATACGCAGTATTTT

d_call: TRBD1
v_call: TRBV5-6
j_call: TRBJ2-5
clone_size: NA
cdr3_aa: CASGFGTDPYQETQYF
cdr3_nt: TGTGCCAGCGGCTTCGGGACAGACCCGTACCAAGAGACCCAGTACTTC

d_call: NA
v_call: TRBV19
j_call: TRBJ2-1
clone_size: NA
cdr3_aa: CASSMGDPARAGEQFF
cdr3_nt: TGTGCCAGTAGTATGGGAGACCCGGCTCGGGCCGGTGAGCAGTTCTTC

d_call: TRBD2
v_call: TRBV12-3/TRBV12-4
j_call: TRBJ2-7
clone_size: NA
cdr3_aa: CASSLGRRVAGPSYEQYF
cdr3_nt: TGTGCCAGCAGTTTAGGTAGGCGAGTAGCGGGACCCTCCTACGAGCAGTACTTC

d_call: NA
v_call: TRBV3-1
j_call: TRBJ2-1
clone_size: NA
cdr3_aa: CASSQVVSKTQFF
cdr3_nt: TGTGCCAGCAGCCAGGTAGTCTCGAAGACCCAGTTCTTC

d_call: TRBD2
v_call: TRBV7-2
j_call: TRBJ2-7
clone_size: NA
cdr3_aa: CASSLSGGRDNEQYF
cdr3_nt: TGTGCCAGCAGCTTATCCGGCGGGAGAGACAATGAGCAGTACTTC

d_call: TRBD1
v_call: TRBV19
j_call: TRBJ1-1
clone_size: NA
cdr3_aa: CASSSRLNRGFSRAEAFF
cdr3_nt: TGTGCCAGTAGCAGCAGATTAAACAGGGGTTTCTCTAGAGCTGAAGCTTTCTTT